This T cell receptor beta chain appears in the sequencing data of a study of blood T cell repertoires in COVID-19. Study context: From the United States, Italy and Spain came samples of acute and convalescent COVID-19.

TCRdb's copy holds only in-frame clones and misses some; the assay was immunoSEQ multiplex PCR. The sample lists fewer than 350,000 clones, approximately 86% seen once, with approximately 9% in the top ten. Sequenced sample: peripheral blood. The receptor comes from a man between 35 and 55 years old with active or convalescent COVID-19.

In nucleotides, the CDR3 is TGCAGCGCCCAGGATGGGACCCAGTACTTC. Amino acids: CSAQDGTQYF. The J gene is TRBJ2-5, the V gene TRBV29-1, with no clear D. V lost 7 bases, J lost 7 bases, and 10 bases lay in between. Germline V gene sequence: CDR1 SQVTM, CDR2 ANQGSEA. CDR3 length equals 10 residues.